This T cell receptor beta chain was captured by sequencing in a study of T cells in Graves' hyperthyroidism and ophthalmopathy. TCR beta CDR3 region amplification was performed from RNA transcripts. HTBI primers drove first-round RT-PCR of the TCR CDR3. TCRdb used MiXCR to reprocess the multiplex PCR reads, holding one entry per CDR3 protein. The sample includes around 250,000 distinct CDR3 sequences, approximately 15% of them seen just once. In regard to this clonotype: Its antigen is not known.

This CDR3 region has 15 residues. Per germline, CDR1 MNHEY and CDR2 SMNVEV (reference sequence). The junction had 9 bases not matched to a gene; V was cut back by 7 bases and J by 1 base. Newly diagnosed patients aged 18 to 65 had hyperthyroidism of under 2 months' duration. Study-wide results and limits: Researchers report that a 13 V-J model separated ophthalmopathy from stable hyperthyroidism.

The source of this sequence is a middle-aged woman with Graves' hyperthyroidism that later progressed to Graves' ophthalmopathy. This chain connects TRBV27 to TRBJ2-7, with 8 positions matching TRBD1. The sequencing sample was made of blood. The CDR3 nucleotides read TGTGCCAGCAATCCGAGCCGGACAGGGTCCTACGAGCAGTACTTC. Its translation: CASNPSRTGSYEQYF.